A single T cell receptor (beta chain) is shown here with its context. Its specificity is not known. This entry comes from a study of T cells in localized non-small cell lung cancer. Study results and caveats: In the blood, greater T cell density corresponded to longer overall survival. Clonality peaked in uninvolved adjacent lung rather than tumor. Appearances in adjacent lung were noted for a median about 50 of the top 100 tumor clones.

Between the trimmed V and J ends, which lost 1 base and 7 bases, there was a span of 5 bases. The CDR3 has 12 residues. Germline V gene sequence: CDR1 SGHNT, CDR2 YENEEA. The repertoire was sequenced with immunoSEQ multiplex PCR; TCRdb's copy has only in-frame clones and lacks some. The repertoire holds under 15,000 clones, with about 86% as singletons. The chain uses TRBV11-3 and TRBJ2-1; D perhaps matches TRBD2 (5 bases). The receptor was derived from a male donor aged 60 or over with stage III lung adenocarcinoma. The sample here was peripheral blood, taken before any cancer treatment. Written as DNA, the CDR3 is TGTGCCAGCAGCTTAGGACTAAATGAGCAGTTCTTC. Translating it yields CASSLGLNEQFF.